This T cell receptor (beta chain) derives from a study of beta chain features in type 1 diabetes. Findings and caveats of the study: Shortening that was moderate but significant affected the TCRB CDR3s of Type 1 diabetes patients in all four CD4+ subsets.

Sequenced material consisted of expressed TCRB transcripts (all of the isolated RNA was reverse transcribed). Only in-frame clones appear in the TCRdb table, and some are missing; sequencing was by immunoSEQ multiplex PCR. The table shows approximately 600,000 clones, with roughly 12% occurring only once. With regard to this clone: The antigen remains undetermined.

Trimming removed 1 base at V and 7 bases at J, with 9 bases between. CDR1 SGHRS and CDR2 YFSETQ come from the germline V gene. The CDR3 runs 14 residues. This sequence originates from a man aged 25-45 years with type 1 diabetes. The sequencing input was naive CD4+ T cells from blood. V usage is TRBV5-1 and J usage is TRBJ1-6; no clear D gene. The CDR3 is CASSLRTGNSPLHF. The CDR3 DNA reads TGCGCCAGCAGCTTGCGGACGGGAAATTCACCCCTCCACTTT.